This T cell receptor (beta chain) came from a study of blood T cell repertoires in COVID-19. Germline V gives CDR1 SGDLS, CDR2 YYNGEE. The CDR3 length is 16 residues. The ends were cut back, 4 bases at V and 2 bases at J, with 13 bases in the middle. Original methodology: Amplified reference gene primers provided the basis for estimating nucleated cell counts. Method: immunoSEQ multiplex PCR; TCRdb's copy keeps in-frame clones and lacks some. V, J and clone size are those of that table, while D and trimming were read from the DNA. The sample records about 43,000 clones, around 90% being singletons. Sequenced material: peripheral blood. The chain employs TRBV9 and TRBJ2-6; tentatively, D is TRBD1 (6 bases). This TCR was sampled from a man in his fifties or sixties with active COVID-19. CDR3 DNA sequence: TGTGCCAGCAGCCTCCAGGACAGCCCTGGGGCCAACGTCCTGACTTTC. Encoded protein: CASSLQDSPGANVLTF.